Below, 21 T cell receptor beta chains from the same sample are listed, as sequenced in a study of T cell repertoires and HLA-DP antigens. Which antigens these TCRs recognize remains unknown. Produced via immunoSEQ multiplex PCR; TCRdb's table is partial and in-frame only. The table has about 110,000 clones, about 92% seen once. Sequencing was performed on CD4+ T cells from PBMCs. These receptors were obtained from a woman between 18 and 30 years old in good health and CMV-seronegative.

V and J are TRBV5-8 and TRBJ2-2; the match to TRBD1 covers 11 bases. Germline CDR1 and CDR2: SGHTS and YDEGEE. The CDR3 is made up of 17 amino acids. The J segment lost 7 bases and the V segment lost 1 base, leaving 9 bases of the junction unmatched. CDR3 nucleotides: TGTGCCAGCAGCTTGATTATCGGACAGGGGGCGGGCGGGGAGCTGTTTTTT. This gives the protein CASSLIIGQGAGGELFF.

The rearrangement uses TRBV10-3 and TRBJ2-2; 7 bases align to TRBD2. V lost 7 bases to trimming and J lost 5 bases; unmatched junction nucleotides: 7. Germline loops: CDR1 ENHRY, CDR2 SYGVKD. This CDR3 region has 14 residues. The CDR3 DNA reads as TGTGCCATCAAGGAGGGAGGGCCGACCGGGGAGCTGTTTTTT. It codes for CAIKEGGPTGELFF.

This chain links TRBV7-3 with TRBJ2-1, with 8 bases matching TRBD2. V was pared by 2 bases and J by 4 bases, with 1 base of the junction left unmatched. CDR3 length equals 14 residues. The germline V gene has CDR1 SGHTA and CDR2 FQGTGA. CDR3 region: CASSLLAGYNEQFF. CDR3 coding DNA: TGTGCCAGCAGCTTATTAGCGGGGTACAATGAGCAGTTCTTC.

The V gene is TRBV7-9, the J gene TRBJ2-1; TRBD2 agrees at 8 bases. V shed 5 bases and J 7 bases; nucleotides not matched to a gene: 4. CDR1 and CDR2 from the germline V gene are SEHNR and FQNEAQ (reference sequence). The CDR3 extends over 13 amino acids. The chain's CDR3 is CASSKIAGNEQFF. Written as DNA, the CDR3 is TGTGCCAGCAGCAAGATAGCGGGAAATGAGCAGTTCTTC.

This clone was recorded only once. The chain carries TRBV5-1 and TRBJ2-3; 8 positions agree with TRBD2. V shed 2 bases and J 3 bases; nucleotides not matched to a gene: 5. Germline lookup yields CDR1 SGHRS and CDR2 YFSETQ. The CDR3 is made up of 15 amino acids. CDR3 DNA: TGCGCCAGCAGCTTTCGGGAGGGCGGAACAGATACGCAGTATTTT. Translation gives CASSFREGGTDTQYF.

This chain uses TRBV29-1 with TRBJ1-1; 9 nucleotides agree with TRBD1. The CDR3 sequence is 17 residues long. Germline CDR1 and CDR2: SQVTM and ANQGSEA. Unmatched junction bases numbered 14, after V lost 5 bases and J lost 1 base. The CDR3 region has the DNA TGCAGCGTTTGGGCAAACTTCAACAGGGGGCCGAACACTGAAGCTTTCTTT. This codes for CSVWANFNRGPNTEAFF.

The chain uses TRBV28 and TRBJ2-7; 8 bases match TRBD1. Germline loops: CDR1 MDHEN, CDR2 SYDVKM. V was pared by 5 bases and J by 4 bases, with 13 bases of the junction left unmatched. CDR3 length: 16 residues. The CDR3 DNA follows: TGTGCCAGCAGTCCAATTACCGGGACAGGTCTTTACGAGCAGTACTTC. Protein: CASSPITGTGLYEQYF.

The CDR3, as DNA: TGTGCCAGCAGCTTAGGTCTAGCGGGGAGGGCCGAGACCCAGTACTTC. It is translated as CASSLGLAGRAETQYF. This rearrangement joins TRBV11-2 to TRBJ2-5, with 9 bases matching TRBD2. The CDR3 has 16 amino acids. V was pared by 1 base and J by 5 bases, with 8 bases of the junction left unmatched. Germline CDR1 and CDR2: SGHAT and FQNNGV.

This clone has only one observation. The chain joins TRBV29-1 to TRBJ1-3, with a possible D match to TRBD1 (5 bases). The germline V gene encodes CDR1 SQVTM and CDR2 ANQGSEA. The V gene lost 6 bases and the J gene lost 0 bases, with 15 bases spanning the gap. This CDR3 spans 15 amino acids. The CDR3 DNA follows: TGCAGCGTGGATGGGACCGACCGCTCTGGAAACACCATATATTTT. Protein: CSVDGTDRSGNTIYF. The full variable domain, its missing parts supplied by reference TRBV29-1 and TRBJ1-3, is SAVISQKPSRDICQRGTSLTIQCQVDSQVTMMFWYRQQPGQSLTLIATANQGSEATYESGFVIDKFPISRPNLTFSTLTVSNMSPEDSSIYLCSVDGTDRSGNTIYFGEGSWLTVV.

DNA of the CDR3: TGTGCCAGTCAACGGAGAGAAGCAGATACGCAGTATTTT. Translating it yields CASQRREADTQYF. V gene TRBV5-4 combines with J gene TRBJ2-3; unclear D gene. The germline CDR1 and CDR2 sequences are SGHNT and YYREEE (reference sequence). With 8 bases removed from V and 4 bases from J, the gap between germline ends came to 14 bases. The CDR3 has 13 residues.

The J gene is TRBJ2-3, the V gene TRBV6-1, with 12 nucleotides matching TRBD1. This CDR3 comprises 16 residues. CDR1 and CDR2 from the germline V gene are MNHNS and SASEGT. After removal of 3 bases from V and 4 bases from J, the junction contained 5 bases not matched to a gene. The CDR3 sequence: CASSDRDRGHPDTQYF. In DNA, the CDR3 is TGTGCCAGCAGTGACCGGGACAGGGGGCATCCAGATACGCAGTATTTT.

The chain couples TRBV11-1 to TRBJ2-5; no reliable D call. The CDR3 spans 16 residues. CDR1 is SGHAT and CDR2 is FQDESV in the germline V gene (reference sequence). Trimming removed 0 bases at V and 3 bases at J, with 14 bases between. CDR3 nucleotides: TGTGCCAGCAGCTTAGCGTCGGCTTTAACAGAAGAGACCCAGTACTTC. This codes for CASSLASALTEETQYF.

The genes are TRBV5-6 and TRBJ1-2; D is ambiguous. The V gene's germline CDR1 is SGHDT and CDR2 YYEEEE. The length of the CDR3 is 13 residues. Trimming took off 1 base at V and 2 bases at J, with 6 bases between the two ends. Written as DNA, the CDR3 is TGTGCCAGCAGCTTGTGGGGAAACTATGGCTACACCTTC. It specifies CASSLWGNYGYTF.

J is TRBJ2-3 and V is TRBV7-2, with D possibly TRBD2 on 5 matching bases. Germline CDR1 and CDR2: SGHTA and FQGNSA. The CDR3 loop spans 13 amino acids. V lost 4 bases to trimming and J lost 4 bases, with 9 bases between them. As DNA, the CDR3 is TGTGCCAGCAGCTCACTCGGGGCAGATACGCAGTATTTT. Protein: CASSSLGADTQYF.

This chain uses TRBV10-3 with TRBJ1-4; possible D gene TRBD1, 5 bases. This CDR3 has 14 amino acids. Trimming shortened V by 2 bases and J by 7 bases, and 11 bases separated the two germline ends. Germline values: CDR1 ENHRY, CDR2 SYGVKD. For the CDR3, the DNA is TGTGCCATCAGTGAGGACAGATGGGGTGAAAAACTGTTTTTT. Its translation is CAISEDRWGEKLFF.

The chain carries TRBV19 and TRBJ1-2; 8 bases map to TRBD1. Trimming took 7 bases from V and 8 from J; bases not matched to a gene: 12. The CDR3 is made up of 14 amino acids. The germline gives CDR1 LNHDA, CDR2 SQIVND (reference sequence). The CDR3 DNA sequence: TGTGCCAGTACCCCAGGGGGCTTAAGCTTGGGCTACACCTTC. As protein: CASTPGGLSLGYTF.

The chain couples TRBV25-1 to TRBJ2-3, with 11 bases aligning to TRBD1. The V segment lost 5 bases and the J segment 6 bases; nucleotides outside the gene matches: 13. The CDR3 has 17 residues. Germline loops: CDR1 MGHDK, CDR2 SYGVNS. DNA of the CDR3: TGTGCCAGCAGTCCAGATCTCGGACAGGGGGCGCATGATACGCAGTATTTT. Protein sequence: CASSPDLGQGAHDTQYF.

The chain links TRBV28 to TRBJ1-2; 8 bases match TRBD1. The CDR3 is 13 amino acids. The V and J ends lost 4 bases and 8 bases, in that order; junction bases with no gene match: 6. Per the germline V gene, CDR1 is MDHEN and CDR2 is SYDVKM. This CDR3 is CASSSGQVTGYTF. CDR3 nucleotides: TGTGCCAGCAGTTCGGGACAGGTCACCGGCTACACCTTC.

This chain links TRBV7-9 with TRBJ1-2, with 8 bases lining up with TRBD1. The CDR3 is 13 residues long. Trimming took 5 bases from V and 8 from J; bases not matched to a gene: 7. Germline loops: CDR1 SEHNR, CDR2 FQNEAQ (reference sequence). The CDR3 region is CASSPRQGYGYTF. The CDR3, as DNA: TGTGCCAGCAGCCCGCGACAGGGGTACGGCTACACCTTC.

The J gene is TRBJ1-6, the V gene TRBV2, with 7 bases matching TRBD1. V shed 3 bases and J 0 bases; nucleotides not matched to a gene: 8. The CDR3 is 18 amino acids. Germline CDR1 is SNHLY and CDR2 is FYNNEI. The CDR3 nucleotides are TGTGCCAGCAGTGACCCGGGACAGCGCACCTCCTATAATTCACCCCTCCACTTT. Protein product: CASSDPGQRTSYNSPLHF.

The chain is built from TRBV4-1 and TRBJ1-6, with 7 bases aligning to TRBD1. From germline, CDR1 is MGHRA and CDR2 YSYEKL. The V segment lost 1 base and the J segment 7 bases; nucleotides outside the gene matches: 13. This CDR3 contains 18 residues. Here the CDR3 reads CASSQVQARDSKNSPLHF. The CDR3 DNA is TGCGCCAGCAGCCAAGTACAGGCCCGGGACAGCAAAAATTCACCCCTCCACTTT.